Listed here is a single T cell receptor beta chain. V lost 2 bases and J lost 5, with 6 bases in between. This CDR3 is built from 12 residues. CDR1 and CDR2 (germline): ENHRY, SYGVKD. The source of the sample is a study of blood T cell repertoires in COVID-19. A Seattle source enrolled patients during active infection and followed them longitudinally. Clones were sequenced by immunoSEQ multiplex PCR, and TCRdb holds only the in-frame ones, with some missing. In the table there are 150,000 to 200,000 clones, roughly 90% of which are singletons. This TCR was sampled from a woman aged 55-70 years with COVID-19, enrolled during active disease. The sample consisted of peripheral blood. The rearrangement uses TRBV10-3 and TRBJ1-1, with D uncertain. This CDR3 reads CAISEGQTEAFF. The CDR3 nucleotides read TGTGCCATCAGTGAGGGGCAAACTGAAGCTTTCTTT.